The rows below give T cell receptor beta chains drawn from one sample of a study of blood T cell repertoires in COVID-19. The data were produced by immunoSEQ multiplex PCR, yet TCRdb's version contains in-frame clones alone and is incomplete. The sample consists of over 10,000 clones, approximately 91% of them appearing once. The specimen sequenced was peripheral blood. The receptors come from a human donor in a cohort sampled during active COVID-19. CDR3s include the opening cysteine and the closing phenylalanine or tryptophan. Fields, in order: CDR3 protein, CDR3 DNA, J gene, D gene, clone size, V gene. A D gene is named only where the DNA matches it firmly. A row's size may be missing; if present it is once, few, many or a size class.

CDR3 protein: CATSPDRTYYEQYF
CDR3 DNA: TGTGCCACCAGCCCGGACAGGACCTACTACGAGCAGTACTTC
J gene: TRBJ2-7
D gene: TRBD1
clone size: .
V gene: TRBV27

CDR3 protein: CASSLRTGQETQYF
CDR3 DNA: TGCGCCAGCAGCTTGAGGACAGGGCAAGAGACCCAGTACTTC
J gene: TRBJ2-5
D gene: TRBD1
clone size: .
V gene: TRBV5-1

CDR3 protein: CASSPPPFSGYSTDTQYF
CDR3 DNA: TGTGCCAGCTCACCACCGCCTTTTTCGGGATACAGCACAGATACGCAGTATTTT
J gene: TRBJ2-3
D gene: .
clone size: .
V gene: TRBV18

CDR3 protein: CASYNSRTEAFF
CDR3 DNA: TGTGCCAGCTACAACAGCCGTACTGAAGCTTTCTTT
J gene: TRBJ1-1
D gene: .
clone size: few
V gene: TRBV18

CDR3 protein: CASRQGGNTIYF
CDR3 DNA: TGCGCCAGCAGACAGGGTGGAAACACCATATATTTT
J gene: TRBJ1-3
D gene: .
clone size: once
V gene: TRBV10-1

CDR3 protein: CASSFTSGGAYEQYF
CDR3 DNA: TGTGCCAGCAGCTTTACTAGCGGCGGGGCCTACGAGCAGTACTTC
J gene: TRBJ2-7
D gene: TRBD2
clone size: once
V gene: TRBV7-3

CDR3 protein: CASSLNRNNEQFF
CDR3 DNA: TGTGCCAGCAGTTTAAACAGGAACAATGAGCAGTTCTTC
J gene: TRBJ2-1
D gene: .
clone size: .
V gene: TRBV12-3/TRBV12-4

CDR3 protein: CASSYSSTGSETQYF
CDR3 DNA: TGTGCCAGCAGTTACTCGAGCACAGGGTCGGAGACCCAGTACTTC
J gene: TRBJ2-5
D gene: .
clone size: .
V gene: TRBV6-5

CDR3 protein: CASSQEGDRGSQPQHF
CDR3 DNA: TGCGCCAGCAGCCAAGAGGGGGACAGGGGAAGTCAGCCCCAGCATTTT
J gene: TRBJ1-5
D gene: TRBD1
clone size: .
V gene: TRBV4-1

CDR3 protein: CASSVSSGGAVYEQYF
CDR3 DNA: TGTGCCAGCAGCGTATCGAGCGGGGGGGCCGTCTACGAGCAGTACTTC
J gene: TRBJ2-7
D gene: TRBD2
clone size: .
V gene: TRBV9

CDR3 protein: CAISDGGGAENTQYF
CDR3 DNA: TGTGCCATCAGTGACGGCGGGGGGGCCGAGAATACGCAGTATTTT
J gene: TRBJ2-3
D gene: TRBD2
clone size: .
V gene: TRBV10-3

CDR3 protein: CASSHTGCPEAFF
CDR3 DNA: TGCGCCAGCAGTCATACAGGGTGCCCTGAAGCTTTCTTT
J gene: TRBJ1-1
D gene: .
clone size: .
V gene: TRBV23-1